This is a list of T cell receptor beta chains from one sample in a study of CD8 T cells in Susac syndrome. TCRdb re-analysed the immunoSEQ multiplex PCR reads in MiXCR, keeping a single row per CDR3 protein. Of some 150,000 distinct CDR3 sequences in the sample, less than 97% were seen once. Specimen: CD8+ T cells from PBMCs. The receptors here all came from a human donor with multiple sclerosis. Both conserved end residues are part of each CDR3. D genes are given only for firm matches. Some rows have no size entry. The others give once, few or many, or a class for an expanded clone.

v_call,d_call,j_call,clone_size,cdr3_nt,cdr3_aa
TRBV9,TRBD1,TRBJ1-2,-,TGTGCCAGCAGCGCGGGGACAGGGTTCCCTCTGGGCTACACCTTC,CASSAGTGFPLGYTF
TRBV29-1,-,TRBJ2-7,-,TGCAGCGTTTGGGGGGCGAGCTCCTACGAGCAGTACTTC,CSVWGASSYEQYF
TRBV7-9,-,TRBJ2-3,-,TGTGCCAGCAGCCCCCCGGGGAACACAGATACGCAGTATTTT,CASSPPGNTDTQYF
TRBV20-1,-,TRBJ2-5,once,TGCAGTGCTAGAGACTTAGGGGGGACGAAGAGGACCCAGTACTTC,CSARDLGGTKRTQYF
TRBV29-1,-,TRBJ2-2,-,TGCAGCGTTTCGAAGGACACCGGGGAGCTGTTTTTT,CSVSKDTGELFF
TRBV6-2/TRBV6-3,-,TRBJ1-1,-,TGTGCCAGCACCAACTCCGGCAGGTCGGACACTGAAGCTTTCTTT,CASTNSGRSDTEAFF
TRBV4-1,-,TRBJ2-1,-,TGCGCCAGCAGCCAAAGTGGAGACACCGACCTCTACAATGAGCAGTTCTTC,CASSQSGDTDLYNEQFF
TRBV30,-,TRBJ1-5,-,TGTGCCTGGAGTGTAATAGATAGCAATCAGCCCCAGCATTTT,CAWSVIDSNQPQHF
TRBV7-9,-,TRBJ2-5,-,TGTGCCAGCAGCTTAGTATCCTTGGGAGAGACCCAGTACTTC,CASSLVSLGETQYF
TRBV5-1,-,TRBJ2-7,-,TGCGCCAGCACCTCGTGGTCCTACGAGCAGTACTTC,CASTSWSYEQYF
TRBV2,-,TRBJ2-7,-,TGTGCCAGCAGTGCCGGGACGGAACGTTACGAGCAGTACTTC,CASSAGTERYEQYF
TRBV21-1,-,TRBJ1-2,-,TGTGCCAGTCGACTTCAGGACAGGGATTGTGGCTACACCTTC,CASRLQDRDCGYTF
TRBV12-3/TRBV12-4,TRBD1,TRBJ1-3,-,TGTGCCAGCAGTCCGCCCCCATTTCCAGGGGGCAGTGGAAACACCATATATTTT,CASSPPPFPGGSGNTIYF
TRBV4-1,-,TRBJ1-1,-,TGCGCCAGCACCCACTCGTGGGCCATGAACACTGAAGCTTTCTTT,CASTHSWAMNTEAFF
TRBV7-9,-,TRBJ2-5,-,TGTGCCAGCTCAGACTCCCGTGGCGTCCAGTACTTC,CASSDSRGVQYF
TRBV5-6,-,TRBJ1-2,-,TGTGCCAGCCTACCTCGGGGGGAGGAGGATGGCTACACCTTC,CASLPRGEEDGYTF
TRBV9,-,TRBJ2-2,-,TGTGCCAGCGGCTCCGTAGCGGCCGGGGAGCTGTTTTTT,CASGSVAAGELFF
TRBV2,-,TRBJ2-1,-,TGTGCCAGCAGTCCCCGGACTGGAGGGAATGAGCAGTTCTTC,CASSPRTGGNEQFF
TRBV30,-,TRBJ1-5,-,TGTGCCTGGAGTGGGGGGGACGGTCAGCCCCAGCATTTT,CAWSGGDGQPQHF
TRBV20-1,TRBD2,TRBJ2-1,-,TGCAGTGCTGGGCATGAGCGGGGGGACAATGAGCAGTTCTTC,CSAGHERGDNEQFF
TRBV6-5,-,TRBJ2-1,-,TGTGCCAGCAGTTACAAAGGGACCCCGGGGAATGAGCAGTTCTTC,CASSYKGTPGNEQFF
TRBV27,-,TRBJ1-6,-,TGTGCCAGCAGTGGTCGGACACTTGTACCCCTCCACTTT,CASSGRTLVPLHF
TRBV12-3/TRBV12-4,-,TRBJ2-1,-,TGTGCCAGCACCCAACCAGGGAGGAATGAGCAGTTCTTC,CASTQPGRNEQFF
TRBV15,-,TRBJ2-7,-,TGTGCCACCAGCAGAGAAAAGGGCTACGAGCAGTACTTC,CATSREKGYEQYF
TRBV6-5,-,TRBJ1-2,once,TGTGCCAGCAGTTACTCACCAGGTGATGGCTACACCTTC,CASSYSPGDGYTF
TRBV5-6,TRBD2,TRBJ2-3,-,TGTGCCAGCAGCTGGGGGACTACCTATAGCACAGATACGCAGTATTTT,CASSWGTTYSTDTQYF
TRBV4-1,TRBD2,TRBJ2-2,-,TGCGCCAGCAGACACGGGACTAGCGGGAACACCGGGGAGCTGTTTTTT,CASRHGTSGNTGELFF
TRBV15,-,TRBJ2-1,-,TGTGCCACCAGCAGAGAGCAGGGGCCCCCTAACAATGAGCAGTTCTTC,CATSREQGPPNNEQFF
TRBV4-1,-,TRBJ2-1,-,TGCGCCAGCAGCCAAGGATTGGAGCAGTTCTTC,CASSQGLEQFF